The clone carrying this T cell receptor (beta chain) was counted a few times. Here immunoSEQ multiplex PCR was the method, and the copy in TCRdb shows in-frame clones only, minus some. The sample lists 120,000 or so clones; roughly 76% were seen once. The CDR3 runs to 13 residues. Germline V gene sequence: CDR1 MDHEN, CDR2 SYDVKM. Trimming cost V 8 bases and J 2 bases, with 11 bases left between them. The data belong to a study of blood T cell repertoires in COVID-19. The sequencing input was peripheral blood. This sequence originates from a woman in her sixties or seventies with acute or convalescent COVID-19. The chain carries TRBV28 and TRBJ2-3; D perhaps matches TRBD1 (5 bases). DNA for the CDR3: TGTGCCAGCGGAAAAGGGGTCACAGATACGCAGTATTTT. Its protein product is CASGKGVTDTQYF. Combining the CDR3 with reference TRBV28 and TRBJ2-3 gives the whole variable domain DVKVTQSSRYLVKRTGEKVFLECVQDMDHENMFWYRQDPGLGLRLIYFSYDVKMKEKGDIPEGYSVSREKKERFSLILESASTNQTSMYLCASGKGVTDTQYFGPGTRLTVL.